This T cell receptor beta chain was sequenced in a study of T cells in Graves' hyperthyroidism and ophthalmopathy (dated by TCRdb to between 2018 and 2020). Describing the broader study: To identify distinguishing TCR V-J signatures, a discovery cohort of some 100 patients was used, comprising 43 with Graves' ophthalmopathy and 57 with stable Graves' hyperthyroidism. Whether ophthalmopathy could be predicted prospectively was tested in an independent validation cohort made up of under 20 hyperthyroidism patients plus 17 patients who later progressed to ophthalmopathy. The 100 discovery patients were divided at random into training and test sets in a 7:3 ratio. Thyroid tissue and blood T-cell repertoires from about six Graves' hyperthyroidism patients were also compared in the study. After sampling, hyperthyroidism patients received methimazole starting at 30 mg daily, and ophthalmopathy patients received high-dose intravenous methylprednisolone. According to the paper, TCR Vbeta CDR3 sequencing was carried out on over 130 peripheral blood samples, which came from under 50 ophthalmopathy, under 85 hyperthyroidism and approximately 17 progressor patients.

For this clonotype: Its antigen is not yet known. One base away there is no much larger clone; base qualities are not given.

Taken from cysteine to phenylalanine, the CDR3 has 14 residues. The CDR3 DNA has 42 bases and is translated from base 1. V is clipped by 3 bases and J by 0 bases, and the sequence between their germline boundaries is 9 bases long. From the germline V gene, CDR1 is MGHDK and CDR2 is SYGVNS. Exclusion was applied to patients with uncontrolled infections, other autoimmune diseases, pregnancy or lactation. Clinical symptoms, serum thyroxine and TRAb, thyroid ultrasound, and orbital computed tomography formed the basis for the diagnoses. Trizol reagent was used to extract total RNA, and RNA quality was then checked on an Agilent 2100 Bioanalyzer. The TCR beta CDR3 regions were amplified from RNA transcripts. A first-round RT-PCR of the TCR CDR3 used the HTBI primer set with the Qiagen OneStep RT-PCR kit. A second multiplex PCR round built the libraries, followed by size selection and purification. Libraries were sequenced paired-end with 100 bp reads on an Illumina HiSeq2000. On the authors' methods: SOAPnuke was used to process the raw data, with reads discarded if the reads contained adapters or uncalled bases, had a mean Phred below 15, or lacked an exact constant-primer or identifier match. COPE v1.2.5 was used to merge high-quality paired reads, and clonotypes were defined as unique nucleotide sequences. Clonotypes were aligned to IMGT TRBV, TRBD and TRBJ reference segments using MiTCR v1.1. Only V-J combinations with frequency above 0.0001, covering approximately 99% of repertoires, were analysed. A TCS score was defined as the ratio of F50 (clonal expansion) to E x V (chaos), with BLOSUM62-based TCRdist applied between CDR3 peptides within each V-J. Welch's t-statistics and random forest reduced roughly 500 V-J features to 13, which were used in a naive Bayes classifier (R e1071). The Morisita-Horn index was used to measure how similar the thyroid and blood repertoires were. TCRdb applied fastp at Q25 and MiXCR to the public reads, then kept only in-frame beta chains. Rows with one shared CDR3 protein collapse into an entry with the most common genes and DNA. TCRdb assigned the V and J calls; the authors' analysis was not used. This sample gives 600,000 to 700,000 distinct CDR3 sequences in total; over 40% of them show up just once. The ten biggest clones cover under 8.5% of the sample.

What the research found in general, with its limitations: No statistical method was used to set the sample size in advance, and investigators knew the group allocation. In cross-validation, a model built on a 13 V-J signature told ophthalmopathy apart from stable hyperthyroidism with under 90% sensitivity and roughly 81% specificity, and in testing the same model reached 80%/75%. Blood samples also contained most of the expanded thyroid clonotypes (frequency above 0.001), which suggests that blood repertoires may reflect thyroid immune responses. In validation, the model predicted progression to ophthalmopathy a median of about 5.9 months before onset, with roughly 70% sensitivity and 72.22% specificity.

This chain is built from TRBV25-1 and TRBJ2-7; the D call is possibly TRBD1 or TRBD2, each sharing 5 bases. This receptor was taken from an adult man with Graves' disease, either hyperthyroidism or ophthalmopathy (not recorded which). Sequencing was carried out using peripheral blood or thyroid tissue (not recorded which). CDR3 reads: CASSESGASYEQYF. The DNA sequence is as follows: TGTGCCAGCAGTGAGTCCGGGGCCTCCTACGAGCAGTACTTC.